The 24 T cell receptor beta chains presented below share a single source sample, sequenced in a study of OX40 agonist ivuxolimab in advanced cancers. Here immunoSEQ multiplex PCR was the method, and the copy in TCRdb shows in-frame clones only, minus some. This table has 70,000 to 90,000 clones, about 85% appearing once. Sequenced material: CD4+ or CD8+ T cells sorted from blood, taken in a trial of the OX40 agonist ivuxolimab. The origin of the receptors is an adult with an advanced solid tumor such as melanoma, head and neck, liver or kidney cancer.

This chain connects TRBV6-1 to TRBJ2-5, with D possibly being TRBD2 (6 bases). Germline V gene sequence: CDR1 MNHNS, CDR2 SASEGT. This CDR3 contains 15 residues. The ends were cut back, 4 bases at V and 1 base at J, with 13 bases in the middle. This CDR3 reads CASSVGLRGQETQYF. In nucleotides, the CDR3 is TGTGCCAGCAGTGTGGGACTTAGAGGCCAAGAGACCCAGTACTTC.

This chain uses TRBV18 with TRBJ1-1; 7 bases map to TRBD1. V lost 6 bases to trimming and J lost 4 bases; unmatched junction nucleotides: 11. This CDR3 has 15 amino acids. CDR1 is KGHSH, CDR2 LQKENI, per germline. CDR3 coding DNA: TGTGCCAGCTCTCCTCCCAGGGGGTCGCCCACTGAAGCTTTCTTT. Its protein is CASSPPRGSPTEAFF.

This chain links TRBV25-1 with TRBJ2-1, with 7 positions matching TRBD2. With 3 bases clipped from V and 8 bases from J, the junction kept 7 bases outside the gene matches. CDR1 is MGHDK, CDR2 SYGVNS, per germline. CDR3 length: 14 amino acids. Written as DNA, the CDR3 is TGTGCCAGCAGTGATACGGGGGGTCTGCATGAGCAGTTCTTC. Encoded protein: CASSDTGGLHEQFF.

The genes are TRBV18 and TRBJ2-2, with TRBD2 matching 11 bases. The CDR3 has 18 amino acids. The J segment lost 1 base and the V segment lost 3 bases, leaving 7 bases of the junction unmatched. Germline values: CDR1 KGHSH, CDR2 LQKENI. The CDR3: CASSPLLAGAENTGELFF. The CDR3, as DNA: TGTGCCAGCTCACCGTTACTAGCGGGGGCCGAGAACACCGGGGAGCTGTTTTTT.

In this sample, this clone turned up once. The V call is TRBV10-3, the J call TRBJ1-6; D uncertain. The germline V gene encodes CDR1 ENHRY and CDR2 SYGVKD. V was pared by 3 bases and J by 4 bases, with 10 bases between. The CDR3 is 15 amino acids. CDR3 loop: CAISDLSLYNSPLHF. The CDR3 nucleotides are TGTGCCATCAGTGATCTGTCATTGTATAATTCACCCCTCCACTTT.

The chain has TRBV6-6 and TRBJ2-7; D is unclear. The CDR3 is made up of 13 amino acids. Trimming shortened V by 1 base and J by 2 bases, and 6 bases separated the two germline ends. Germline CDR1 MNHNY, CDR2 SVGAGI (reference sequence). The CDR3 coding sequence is TGTGCCAGCAGTTACTTACCGACCTACGAGCAGTACTTC. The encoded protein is CASSYLPTYEQYF.

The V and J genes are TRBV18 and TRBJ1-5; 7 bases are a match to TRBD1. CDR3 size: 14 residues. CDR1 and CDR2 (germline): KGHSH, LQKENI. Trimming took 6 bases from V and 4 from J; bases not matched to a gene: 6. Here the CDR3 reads CASSLPGQNQPQHF. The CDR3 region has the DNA TGTGCCAGCTCGCTACCGGGACAGAATCAGCCCCAGCATTTT.

The CDR3 protein is CATSRGFGDTEAFF. Here the CDR3 DNA reads TGTGCCACCAGCAGAGGTTTTGGGGACACTGAAGCTTTCTTT. The rearrangement joins TRBV15 to TRBJ1-1; no clear D gene. V was clipped by 1 base and J by 3 bases, with 9 bases between them. CDR3 length: 14 residues. Germline lookup yields CDR1 LNHNV and CDR2 YYDKDF (reference sequence).

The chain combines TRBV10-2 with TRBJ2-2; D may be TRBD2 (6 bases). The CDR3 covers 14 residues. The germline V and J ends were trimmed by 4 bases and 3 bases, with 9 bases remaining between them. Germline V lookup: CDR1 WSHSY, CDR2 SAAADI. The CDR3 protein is CASSVEGHTGELFF. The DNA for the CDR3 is TGCGCCAGCAGTGTGGAGGGGCACACCGGGGAGCTGTTTTTT.

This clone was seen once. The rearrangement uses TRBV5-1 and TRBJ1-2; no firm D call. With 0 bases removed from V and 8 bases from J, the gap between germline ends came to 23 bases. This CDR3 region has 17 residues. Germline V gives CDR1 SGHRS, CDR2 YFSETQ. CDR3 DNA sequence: TGCGCCAGCAGCTTGGAAGGGCCAGGTGCCCTTCTCGAGGGCTACACCTTC. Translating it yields CASSLEGPGALLEGYTF.

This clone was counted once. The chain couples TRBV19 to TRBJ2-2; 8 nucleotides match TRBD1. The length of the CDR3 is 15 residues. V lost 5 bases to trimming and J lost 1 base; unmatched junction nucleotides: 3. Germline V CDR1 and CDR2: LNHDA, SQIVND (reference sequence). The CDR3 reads CASSDRGRNTGELFF. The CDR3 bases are TGTGCCAGTAGTGACAGGGGTAGGAACACCGGGGAGCTGTTTTTT. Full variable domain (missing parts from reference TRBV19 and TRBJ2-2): DGGITQSPKYLFRKEGQNVTLSCEQNLNHDAMYWYRQDPGQGLRLIYYSQIVNDFQKGDIAEGYSVSREKKESFPLTVTSAQKNPTAFYLCASSDRGRNTGELFFGEGSRLTVL.

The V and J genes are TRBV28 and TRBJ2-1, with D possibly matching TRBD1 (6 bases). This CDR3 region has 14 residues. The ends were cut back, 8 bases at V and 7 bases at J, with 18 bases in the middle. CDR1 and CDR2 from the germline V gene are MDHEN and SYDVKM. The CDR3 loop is CASHSWTVGNEQFF. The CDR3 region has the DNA TGTGCCAGCCATTCTTGGACAGTGGGGAATGAGCAGTTCTTC.

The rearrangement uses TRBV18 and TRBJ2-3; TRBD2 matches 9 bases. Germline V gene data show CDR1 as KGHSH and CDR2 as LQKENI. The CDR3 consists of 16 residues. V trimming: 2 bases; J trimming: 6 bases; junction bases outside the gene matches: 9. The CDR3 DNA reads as TGTGCCAGCTCACCAAAGGCGGGAGGGCCGACCGATACGCAGTATTTT. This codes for CASSPKAGGPTDTQYF.

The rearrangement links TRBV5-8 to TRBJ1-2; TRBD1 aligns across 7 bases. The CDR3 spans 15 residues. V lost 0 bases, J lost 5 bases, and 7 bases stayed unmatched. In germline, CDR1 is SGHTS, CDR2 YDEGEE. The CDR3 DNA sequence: TGTGCCAGCAGCTTGGGGCCAGGGGGATCTTATGGCTACACCTTC. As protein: CASSLGPGGSYGYTF. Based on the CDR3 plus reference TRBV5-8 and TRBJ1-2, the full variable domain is EAGVTQSPTHLIKTRGQQATLRCSPISGHTSVYWYQQALGLGLQFLLWYDEGEERNRGNFPPRFSGRQFPNYSSELNVNALELEDSALYLCASSLGPGGSYGYTFGSGTRLTVV.

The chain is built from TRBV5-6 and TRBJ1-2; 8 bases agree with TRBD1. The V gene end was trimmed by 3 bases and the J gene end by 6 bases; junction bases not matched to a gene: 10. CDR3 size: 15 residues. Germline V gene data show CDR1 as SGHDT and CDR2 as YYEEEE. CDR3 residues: CASSWSGTGDHGYTF. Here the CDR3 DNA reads TGTGCCAGCAGCTGGTCAGGGACAGGAGACCATGGCTACACCTTC.

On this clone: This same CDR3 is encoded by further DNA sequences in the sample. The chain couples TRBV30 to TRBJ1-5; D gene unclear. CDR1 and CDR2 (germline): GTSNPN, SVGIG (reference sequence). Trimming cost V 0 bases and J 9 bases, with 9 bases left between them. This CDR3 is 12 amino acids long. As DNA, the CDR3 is TGTGCCTGGAGTGTACGCGGAGGGCCCCAGCATTTT. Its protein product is CAWSVRGGPQHF.

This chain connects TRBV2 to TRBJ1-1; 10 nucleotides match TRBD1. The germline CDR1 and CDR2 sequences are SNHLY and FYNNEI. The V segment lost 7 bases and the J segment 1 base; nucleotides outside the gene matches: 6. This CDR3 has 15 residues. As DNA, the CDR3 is TGTGCCAGCAAGTGGGACAGGGGCCAGAACACTGAAGCTTTCTTT. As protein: CASKWDRGQNTEAFF.

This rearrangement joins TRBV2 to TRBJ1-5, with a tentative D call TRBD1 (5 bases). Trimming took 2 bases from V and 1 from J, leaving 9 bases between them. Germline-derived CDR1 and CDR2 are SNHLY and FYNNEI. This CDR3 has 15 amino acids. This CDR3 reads CASSERQRSNQPQHF. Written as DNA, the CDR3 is TGTGCCAGCAGTGAAAGACAGAGGAGCAATCAGCCCCAGCATTTT.

For the CDR3, the DNA is TGTGCCAGCAGCCTCCCGGGACAGGGGGCCGGGGAGCTGTTTTTT. It codes for CASSLPGQGAGELFF. The rearrangement uses TRBV13 and TRBJ2-2, with TRBD1 matching 11 bases. Germline V gene lookup returns CDR1 PRHDT and CDR2 FYEKMQ (reference sequence). The CDR3 extends over 15 amino acids. Trimming cost V 5 bases and J 6 bases; bases outside gene matches: 5.

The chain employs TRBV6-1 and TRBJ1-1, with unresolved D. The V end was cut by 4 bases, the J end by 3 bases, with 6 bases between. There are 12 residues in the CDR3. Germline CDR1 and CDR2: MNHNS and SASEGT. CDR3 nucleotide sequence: TGTGCCAGCAGTGGAGAGTACACTGAAGCTTTCTTT. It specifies CASSGEYTEAFF.

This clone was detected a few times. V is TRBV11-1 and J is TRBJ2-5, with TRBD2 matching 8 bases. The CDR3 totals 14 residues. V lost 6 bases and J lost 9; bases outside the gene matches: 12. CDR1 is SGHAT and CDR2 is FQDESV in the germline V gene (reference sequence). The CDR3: CASSIAGSGNAQYF. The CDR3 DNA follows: TGTGCCAGCAGTATAGCGGGGTCGGGGAACGCCCAGTACTTC.

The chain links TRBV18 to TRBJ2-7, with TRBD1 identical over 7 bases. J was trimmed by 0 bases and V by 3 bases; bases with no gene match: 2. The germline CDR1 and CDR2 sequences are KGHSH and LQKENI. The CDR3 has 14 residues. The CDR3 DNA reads TGTGCCAGCTCACCTGGACAGGACTCCTACGAGCAGTACTTC. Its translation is CASSPGQDSYEQYF. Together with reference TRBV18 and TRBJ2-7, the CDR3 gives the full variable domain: NAGVMQNPRHLVRRRGQEARLRCSPMKGHSHVYWYRQLPEEGLKFMVYLQKENIIDESGMPKERFSAEFPKEGPSILRIQQVVRGDSAAYFCASSPGQDSYEQYFGPGTRLTVT.

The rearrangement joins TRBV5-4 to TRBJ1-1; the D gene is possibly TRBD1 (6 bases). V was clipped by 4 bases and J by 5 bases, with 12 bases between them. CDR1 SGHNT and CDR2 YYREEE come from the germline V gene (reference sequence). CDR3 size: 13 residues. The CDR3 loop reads CASSTGAVTEAFF. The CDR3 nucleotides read TGTGCCAGCAGCACGGGGGCAGTAACTGAAGCTTTCTTT.

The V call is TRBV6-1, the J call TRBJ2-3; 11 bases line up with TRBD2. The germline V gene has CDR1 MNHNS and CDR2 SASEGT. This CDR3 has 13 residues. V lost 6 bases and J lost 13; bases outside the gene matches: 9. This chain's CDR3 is CASRYQLAGDKYF. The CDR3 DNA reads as TGTGCCAGCAGGTACCAACTAGCGGGAGATAAGTATTTT.